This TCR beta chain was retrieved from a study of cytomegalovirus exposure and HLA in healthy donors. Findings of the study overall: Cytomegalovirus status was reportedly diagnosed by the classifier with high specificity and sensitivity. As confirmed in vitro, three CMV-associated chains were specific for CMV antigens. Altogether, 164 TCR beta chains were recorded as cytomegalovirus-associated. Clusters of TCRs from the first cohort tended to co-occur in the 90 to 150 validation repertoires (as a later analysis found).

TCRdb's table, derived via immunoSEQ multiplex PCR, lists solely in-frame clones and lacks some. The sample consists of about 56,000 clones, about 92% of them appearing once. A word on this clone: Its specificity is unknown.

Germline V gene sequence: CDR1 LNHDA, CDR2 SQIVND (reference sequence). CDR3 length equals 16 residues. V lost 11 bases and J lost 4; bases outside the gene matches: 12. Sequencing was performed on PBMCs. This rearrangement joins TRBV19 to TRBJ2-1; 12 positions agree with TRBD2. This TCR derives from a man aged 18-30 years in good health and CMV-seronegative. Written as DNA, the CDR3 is TGTGCCTCAGCCCGGACTAGCGGGGTCGGGTACAATGAGCAGTTCTTC. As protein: CASARTSGVGYNEQFF.